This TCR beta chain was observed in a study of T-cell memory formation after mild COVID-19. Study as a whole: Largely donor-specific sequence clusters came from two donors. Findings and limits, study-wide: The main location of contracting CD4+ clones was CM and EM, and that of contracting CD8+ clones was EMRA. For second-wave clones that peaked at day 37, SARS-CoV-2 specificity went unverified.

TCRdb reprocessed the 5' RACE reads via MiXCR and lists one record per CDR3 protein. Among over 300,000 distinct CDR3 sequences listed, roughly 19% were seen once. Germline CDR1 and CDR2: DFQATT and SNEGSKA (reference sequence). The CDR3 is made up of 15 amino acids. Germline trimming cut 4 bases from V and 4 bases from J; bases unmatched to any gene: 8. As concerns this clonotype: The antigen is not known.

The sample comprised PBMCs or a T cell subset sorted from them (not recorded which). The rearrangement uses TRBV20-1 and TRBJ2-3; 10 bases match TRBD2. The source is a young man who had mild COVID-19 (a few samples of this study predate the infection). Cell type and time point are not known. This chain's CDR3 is CSATSLAGFSDTQYF. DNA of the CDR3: TGCAGTGCTACATCACTAGCGGGGTTTTCAGATACGCAGTATTTT.